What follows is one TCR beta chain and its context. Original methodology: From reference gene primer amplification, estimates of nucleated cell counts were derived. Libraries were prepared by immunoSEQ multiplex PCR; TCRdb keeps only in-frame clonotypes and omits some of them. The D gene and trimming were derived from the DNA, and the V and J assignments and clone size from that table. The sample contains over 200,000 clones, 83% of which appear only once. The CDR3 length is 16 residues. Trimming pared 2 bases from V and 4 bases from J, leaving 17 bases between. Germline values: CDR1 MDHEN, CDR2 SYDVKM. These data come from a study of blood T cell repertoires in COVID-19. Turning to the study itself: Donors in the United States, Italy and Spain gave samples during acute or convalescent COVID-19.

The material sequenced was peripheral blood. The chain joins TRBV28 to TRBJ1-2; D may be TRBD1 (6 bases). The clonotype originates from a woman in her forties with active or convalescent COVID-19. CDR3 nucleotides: TGTGCCAGCAGTTTAGTTAGCAGGGGTTCCTTCTATGGCTACACCTTC. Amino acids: CASSLVSRGSFYGYTF.